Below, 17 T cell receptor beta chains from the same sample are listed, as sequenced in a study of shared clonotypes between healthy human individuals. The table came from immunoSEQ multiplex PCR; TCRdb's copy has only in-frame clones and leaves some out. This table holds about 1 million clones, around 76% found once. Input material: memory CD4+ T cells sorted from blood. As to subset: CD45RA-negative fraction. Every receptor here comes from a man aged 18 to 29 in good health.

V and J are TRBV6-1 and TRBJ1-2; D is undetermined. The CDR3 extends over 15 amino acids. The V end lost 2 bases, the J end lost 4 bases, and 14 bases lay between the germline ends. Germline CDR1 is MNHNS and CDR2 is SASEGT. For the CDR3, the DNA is TGTGCCAGCAGTGAAAGAGCAGGAACGGCCTATGGCTACACCTTC. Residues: CASSERAGTAYGYTF.

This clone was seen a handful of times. CDR3 region: CAIGKGEKNSPLHF. The CDR3 region has the DNA TGTGCCATCGGCAAGGGGGAAAAGAATTCACCCCTCCACTTT. V is TRBV10-3 and J is TRBJ1-6; TRBD1 might be the D (6 bases). CDR3 size: 14 residues. CDR1 is ENHRY, CDR2 SYGVKD, per germline. Trimming shortened V by 8 bases and J by 7 bases, and 15 bases separated the two germline ends.

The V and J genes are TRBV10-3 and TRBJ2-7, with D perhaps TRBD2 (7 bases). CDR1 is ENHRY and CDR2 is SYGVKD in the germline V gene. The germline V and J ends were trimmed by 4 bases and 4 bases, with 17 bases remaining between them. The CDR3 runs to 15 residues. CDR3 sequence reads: CAISGRGIGGYEQYF. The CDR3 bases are TGTGCCATCAGTGGGCGGGGGATAGGGGGTTACGAGCAGTACTTC.

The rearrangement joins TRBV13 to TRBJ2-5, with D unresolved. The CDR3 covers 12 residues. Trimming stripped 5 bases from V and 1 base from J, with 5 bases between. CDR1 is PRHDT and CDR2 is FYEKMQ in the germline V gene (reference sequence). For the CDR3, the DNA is TGTGCCAGCAGCATCCTCCAAGAGACCCAGTACTTC. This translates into CASSILQETQYF.

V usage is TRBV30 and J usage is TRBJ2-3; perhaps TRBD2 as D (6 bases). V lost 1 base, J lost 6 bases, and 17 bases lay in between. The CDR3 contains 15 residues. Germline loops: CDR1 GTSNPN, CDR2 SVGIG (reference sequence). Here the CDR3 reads CAWSGKTSRYDTQYF. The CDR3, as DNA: TGTGCCTGGAGTGGGAAGACTAGTAGGTACGATACGCAGTATTTT.

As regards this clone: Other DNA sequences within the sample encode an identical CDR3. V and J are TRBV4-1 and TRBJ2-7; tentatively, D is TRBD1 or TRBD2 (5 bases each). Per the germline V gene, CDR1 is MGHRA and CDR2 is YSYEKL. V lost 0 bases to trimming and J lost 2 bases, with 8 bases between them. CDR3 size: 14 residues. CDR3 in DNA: TGCGCCAGCAGCCAAGATCGGGGCCCCTACGAGCAGTACTTC. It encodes CASSQDRGPYEQYF.

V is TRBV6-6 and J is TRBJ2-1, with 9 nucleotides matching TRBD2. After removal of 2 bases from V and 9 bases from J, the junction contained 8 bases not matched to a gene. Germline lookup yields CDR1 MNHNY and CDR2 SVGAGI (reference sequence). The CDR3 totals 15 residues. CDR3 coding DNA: TGTGCCAGCAGTTACGGTGGGCTAGCGGGAACTGAGCAGTTCTTC. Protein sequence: CASSYGGLAGTEQFF.

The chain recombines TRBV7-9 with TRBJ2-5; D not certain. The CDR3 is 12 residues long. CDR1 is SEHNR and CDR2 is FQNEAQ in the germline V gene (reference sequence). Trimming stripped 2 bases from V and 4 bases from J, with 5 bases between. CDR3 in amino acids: CASSLTRETQYF. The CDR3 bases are TGTGCCAGCAGCTTAACGAGAGAGACCCAGTACTTC.

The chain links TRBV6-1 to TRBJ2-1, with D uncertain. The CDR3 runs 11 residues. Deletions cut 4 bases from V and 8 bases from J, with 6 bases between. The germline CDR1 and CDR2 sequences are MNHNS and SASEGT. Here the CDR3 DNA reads TGTGCCAGCAGTGTTGATCATGAGCAGTTCTTC. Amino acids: CASSVDHEQFF.

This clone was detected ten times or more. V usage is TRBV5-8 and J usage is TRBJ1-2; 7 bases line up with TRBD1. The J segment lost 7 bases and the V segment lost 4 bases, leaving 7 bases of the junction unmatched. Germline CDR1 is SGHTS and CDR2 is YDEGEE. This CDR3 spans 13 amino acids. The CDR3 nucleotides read TGTGCCAGCAGCCCAGGGACAGTGTTTGGCTACACCTTC. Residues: CASSPGTVFGYTF.

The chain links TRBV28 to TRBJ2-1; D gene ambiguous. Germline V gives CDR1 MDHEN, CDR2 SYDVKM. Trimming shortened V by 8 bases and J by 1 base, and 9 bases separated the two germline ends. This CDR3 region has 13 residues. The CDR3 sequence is CASLASSYNEQFF. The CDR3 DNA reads TGTGCCAGCCTCGCTTCTTCCTACAATGAGCAGTTCTTC. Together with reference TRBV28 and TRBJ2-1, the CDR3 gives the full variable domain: DVKVTQSSRYLVKRTGEKVFLECVQDMDHENMFWYRQDPGLGLRLIYFSYDVKMKEKGDIPEGYSVSREKKERFSLILESASTNQTSMYLCASLASSYNEQFFGPGTRLTVL.

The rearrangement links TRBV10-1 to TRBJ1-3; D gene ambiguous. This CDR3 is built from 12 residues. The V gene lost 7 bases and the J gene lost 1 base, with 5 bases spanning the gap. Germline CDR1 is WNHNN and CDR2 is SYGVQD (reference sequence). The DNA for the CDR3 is TGCGCCAGCATGGGATCTGGAAACACCATATATTTT. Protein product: CASMGSGNTIYF.

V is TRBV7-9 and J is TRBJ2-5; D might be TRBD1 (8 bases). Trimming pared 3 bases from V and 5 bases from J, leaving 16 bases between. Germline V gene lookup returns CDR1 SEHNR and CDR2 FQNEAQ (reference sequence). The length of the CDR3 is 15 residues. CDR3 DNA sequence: TGTGCCAGCAGCTTGGACGGACAGGGAGGGGAGACCCAGTACTTC. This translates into CASSLDGQGGETQYF.

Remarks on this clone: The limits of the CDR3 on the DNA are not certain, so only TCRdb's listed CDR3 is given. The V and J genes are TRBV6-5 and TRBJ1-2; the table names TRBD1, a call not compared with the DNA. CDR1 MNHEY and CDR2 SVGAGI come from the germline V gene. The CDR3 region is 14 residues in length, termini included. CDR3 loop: CASSTSGQRYGYTF.

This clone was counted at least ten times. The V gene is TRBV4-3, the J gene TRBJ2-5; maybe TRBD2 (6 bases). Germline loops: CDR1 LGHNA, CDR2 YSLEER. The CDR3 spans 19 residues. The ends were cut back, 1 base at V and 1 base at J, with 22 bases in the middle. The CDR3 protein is CASSQGILWREEPQETQYF. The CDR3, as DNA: TGCGCCAGCAGCCAAGGGATCCTGTGGAGGGAGGAACCCCAAGAGACCCAGTACTTC.

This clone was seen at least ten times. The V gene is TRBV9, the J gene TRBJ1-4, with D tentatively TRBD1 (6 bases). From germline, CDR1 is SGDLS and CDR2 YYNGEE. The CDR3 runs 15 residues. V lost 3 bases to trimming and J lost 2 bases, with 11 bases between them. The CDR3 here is CASSGSGVTNEKLFF. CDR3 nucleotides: TGTGCCAGCAGCGGATCAGGGGTTACTAATGAAAAACTGTTTTTT.

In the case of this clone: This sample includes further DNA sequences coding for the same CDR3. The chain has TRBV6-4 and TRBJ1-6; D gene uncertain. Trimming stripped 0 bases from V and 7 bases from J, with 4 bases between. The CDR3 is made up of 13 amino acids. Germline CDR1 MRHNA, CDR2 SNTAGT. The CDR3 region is CASSDSGNSPLHF. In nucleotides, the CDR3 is TGTGCCAGCAGTGACTCAGGGAATTCACCCCTCCACTTT.